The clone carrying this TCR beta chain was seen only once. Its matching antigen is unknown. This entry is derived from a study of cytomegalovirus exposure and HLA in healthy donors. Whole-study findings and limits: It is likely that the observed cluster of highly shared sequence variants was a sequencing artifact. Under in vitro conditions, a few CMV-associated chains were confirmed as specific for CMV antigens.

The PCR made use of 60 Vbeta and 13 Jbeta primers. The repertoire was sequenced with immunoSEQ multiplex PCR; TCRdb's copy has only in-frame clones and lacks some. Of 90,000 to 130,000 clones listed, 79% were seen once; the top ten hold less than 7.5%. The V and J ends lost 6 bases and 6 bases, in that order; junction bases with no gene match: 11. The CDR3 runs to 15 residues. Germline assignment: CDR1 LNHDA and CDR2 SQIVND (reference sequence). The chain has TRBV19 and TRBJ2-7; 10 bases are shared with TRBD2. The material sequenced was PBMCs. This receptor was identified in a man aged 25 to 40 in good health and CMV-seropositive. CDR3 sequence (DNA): TGTGCCAGTAGCCCTCAAGCGGGGGGGCTTGGCGAGCAGTACTTC. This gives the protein CASSPQAGGLGEQYF.